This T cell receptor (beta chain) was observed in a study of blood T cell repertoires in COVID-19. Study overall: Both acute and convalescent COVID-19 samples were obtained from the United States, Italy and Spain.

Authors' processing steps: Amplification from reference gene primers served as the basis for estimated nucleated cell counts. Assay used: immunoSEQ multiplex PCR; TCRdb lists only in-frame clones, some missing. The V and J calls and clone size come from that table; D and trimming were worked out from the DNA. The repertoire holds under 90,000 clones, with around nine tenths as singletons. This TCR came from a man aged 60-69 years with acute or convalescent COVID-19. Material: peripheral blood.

The CDR3 nucleotides are TGTGCCAGCCTACCGGGACAGGGGGCTTTAGCTTTCTTT. Amino acid sequence: CASLPGQGALAFF. This chain uses TRBV4-2 with TRBJ1-1, with 12 nucleotides matching TRBD1. This CDR3 contains 13 residues. Germline V CDR1 and CDR2: LGHNA, YNFKEQ. Losses at the gene ends were 8 bases for V and 10 bases for J; bases not matched to a gene: 8.